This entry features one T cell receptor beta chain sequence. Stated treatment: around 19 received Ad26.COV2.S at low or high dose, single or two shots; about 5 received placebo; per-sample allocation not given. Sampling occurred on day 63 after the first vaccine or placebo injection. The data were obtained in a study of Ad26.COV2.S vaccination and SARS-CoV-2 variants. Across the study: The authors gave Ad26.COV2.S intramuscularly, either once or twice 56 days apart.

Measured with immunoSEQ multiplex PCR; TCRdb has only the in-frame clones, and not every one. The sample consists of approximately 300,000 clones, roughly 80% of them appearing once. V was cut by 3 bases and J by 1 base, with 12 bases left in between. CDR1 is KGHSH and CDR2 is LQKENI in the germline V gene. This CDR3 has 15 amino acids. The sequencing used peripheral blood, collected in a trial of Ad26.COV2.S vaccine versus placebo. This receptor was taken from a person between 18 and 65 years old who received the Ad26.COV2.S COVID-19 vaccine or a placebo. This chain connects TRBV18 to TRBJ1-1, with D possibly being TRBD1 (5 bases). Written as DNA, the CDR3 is TGTGCCAGCTCACCCAGGGACTCGGCGAACACTGAAGCTTTCTTT. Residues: CASSPRDSANTEAFF.